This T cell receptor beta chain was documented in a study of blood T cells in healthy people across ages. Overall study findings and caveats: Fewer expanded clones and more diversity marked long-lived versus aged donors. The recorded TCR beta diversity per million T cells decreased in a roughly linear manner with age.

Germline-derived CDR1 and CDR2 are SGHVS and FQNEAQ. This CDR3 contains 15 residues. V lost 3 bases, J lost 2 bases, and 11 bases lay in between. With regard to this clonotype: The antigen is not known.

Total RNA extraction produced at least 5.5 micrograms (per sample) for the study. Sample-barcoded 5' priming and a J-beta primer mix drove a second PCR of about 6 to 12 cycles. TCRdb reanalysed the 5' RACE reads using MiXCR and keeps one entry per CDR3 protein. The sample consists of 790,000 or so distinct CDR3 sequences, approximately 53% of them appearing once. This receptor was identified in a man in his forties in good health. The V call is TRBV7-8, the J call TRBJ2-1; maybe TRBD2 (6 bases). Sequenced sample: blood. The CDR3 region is CASSFDSGTYNEQFF. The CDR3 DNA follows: TGTGCCAGCAGCTTTGATAGCGGCACCTACAATGAGCAGTTCTTC.